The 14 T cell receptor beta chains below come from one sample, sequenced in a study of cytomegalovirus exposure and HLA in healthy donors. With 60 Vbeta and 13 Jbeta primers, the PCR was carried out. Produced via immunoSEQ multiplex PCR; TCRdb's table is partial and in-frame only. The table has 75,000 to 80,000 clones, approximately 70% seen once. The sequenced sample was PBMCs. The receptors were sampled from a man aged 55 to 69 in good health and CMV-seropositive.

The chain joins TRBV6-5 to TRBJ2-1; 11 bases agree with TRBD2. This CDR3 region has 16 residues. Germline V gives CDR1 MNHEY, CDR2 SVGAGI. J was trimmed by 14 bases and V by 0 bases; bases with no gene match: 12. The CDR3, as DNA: TGTGCCAGCAGTTACTCTGGGCTAGCGGGAGGCCACGAAAAGTTCTTC. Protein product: CASSYSGLAGGHEKFF.

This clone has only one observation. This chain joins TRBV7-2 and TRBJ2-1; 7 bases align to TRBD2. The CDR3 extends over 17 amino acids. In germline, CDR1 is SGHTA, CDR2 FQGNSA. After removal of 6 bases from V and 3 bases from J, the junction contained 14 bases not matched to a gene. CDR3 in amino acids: CASSNRGRAVLYNEQFF. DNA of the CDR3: TGTGCCAGCAGTAATAGAGGGAGGGCGGTACTCTACAATGAGCAGTTCTTC.

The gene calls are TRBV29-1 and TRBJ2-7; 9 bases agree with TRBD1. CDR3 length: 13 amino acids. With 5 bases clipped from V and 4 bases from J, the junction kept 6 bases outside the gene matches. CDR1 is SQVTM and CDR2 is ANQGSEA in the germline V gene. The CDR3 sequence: CSVQTGGGYEQYF. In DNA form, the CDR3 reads TGCAGCGTTCAAACAGGGGGCGGGTACGAGCAGTACTTC.

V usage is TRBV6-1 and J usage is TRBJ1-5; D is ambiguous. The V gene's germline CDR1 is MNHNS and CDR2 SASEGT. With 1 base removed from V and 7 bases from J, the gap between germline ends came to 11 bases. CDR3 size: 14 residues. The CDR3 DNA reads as TGTGCCAGCAGTGAAGTTGAGGAAAGGCAGCCCCAGCATTTT. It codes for CASSEVEERQPQHF.

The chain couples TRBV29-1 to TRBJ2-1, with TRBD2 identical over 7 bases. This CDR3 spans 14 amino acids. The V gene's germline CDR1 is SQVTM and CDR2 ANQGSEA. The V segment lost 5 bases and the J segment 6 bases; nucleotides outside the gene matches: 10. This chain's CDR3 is CSVLGTMRSNEQFF. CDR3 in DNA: TGCAGCGTTCTAGGGACTATGAGGAGCAATGAGCAGTTCTTC.

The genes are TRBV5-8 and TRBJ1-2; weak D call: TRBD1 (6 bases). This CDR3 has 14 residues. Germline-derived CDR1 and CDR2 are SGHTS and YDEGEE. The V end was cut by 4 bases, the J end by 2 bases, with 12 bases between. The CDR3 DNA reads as TGTGCCAGCAGCCGAACCGACAGGAACTATGGCTACACCTTC. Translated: CASSRTDRNYGYTF.

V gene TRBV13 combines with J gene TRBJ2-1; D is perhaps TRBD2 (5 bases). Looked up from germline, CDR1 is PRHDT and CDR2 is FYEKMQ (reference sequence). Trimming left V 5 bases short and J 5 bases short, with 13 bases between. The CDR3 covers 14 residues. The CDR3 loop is CASSRRLPNNEQFF. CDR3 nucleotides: TGTGCCAGCAGCCGCCGACTACCGAACAATGAGCAGTTCTTC.

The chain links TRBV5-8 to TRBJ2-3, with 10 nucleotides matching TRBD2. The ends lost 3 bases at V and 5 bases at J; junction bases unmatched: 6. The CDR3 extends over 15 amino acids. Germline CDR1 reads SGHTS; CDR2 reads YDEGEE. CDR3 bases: TGTGCCAGCAGCTCCCCTAGCGGGAGAGGAGATACGCAGTATTTT. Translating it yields CASSSPSGRGDTQYF.

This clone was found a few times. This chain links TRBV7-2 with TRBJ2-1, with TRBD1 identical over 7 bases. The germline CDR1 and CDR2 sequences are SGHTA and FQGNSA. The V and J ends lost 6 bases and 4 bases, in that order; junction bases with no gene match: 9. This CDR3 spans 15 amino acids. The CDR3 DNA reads TGTGCCAGCAGATCCACGGGACAGCCTTACAATGAGCAGTTCTTC. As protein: CASRSTGQPYNEQFF.

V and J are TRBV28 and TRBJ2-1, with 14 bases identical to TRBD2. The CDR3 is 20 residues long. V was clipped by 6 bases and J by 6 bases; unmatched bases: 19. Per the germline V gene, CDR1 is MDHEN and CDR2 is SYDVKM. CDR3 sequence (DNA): TGTGCCAGCAGGCTCCCGAGAGGACTAGCGGGAGGACATAACCCCAATGAGCAGTTCTTC. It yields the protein CASRLPRGLAGGHNPNEQFF. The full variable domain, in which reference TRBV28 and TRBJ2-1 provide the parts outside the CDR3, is DVKVTQSSRYLVKRTGEKVFLECVQDMDHENMFWYRQDPGLGLRLIYFSYDVKMKEKGDIPEGYSVSREKKERFSLILESASTNQTSMYLCASRLPRGLAGGHNPNEQFFGPGTRLTVL.

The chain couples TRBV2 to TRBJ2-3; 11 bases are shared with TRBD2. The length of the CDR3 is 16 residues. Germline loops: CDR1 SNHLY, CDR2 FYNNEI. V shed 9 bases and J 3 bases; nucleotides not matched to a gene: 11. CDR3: CARGTSGRLRTDTQYF. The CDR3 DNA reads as TGTGCCAGGGGAACTAGCGGGAGACTCCGAACAGATACGCAGTATTTT.

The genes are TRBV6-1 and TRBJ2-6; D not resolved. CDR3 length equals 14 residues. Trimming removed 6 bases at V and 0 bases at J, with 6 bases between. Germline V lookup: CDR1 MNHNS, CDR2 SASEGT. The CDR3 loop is CASSLPSGANVLTF. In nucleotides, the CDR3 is TGTGCCAGCAGCCTCCCCTCTGGGGCCAACGTCCTGACTTTC.

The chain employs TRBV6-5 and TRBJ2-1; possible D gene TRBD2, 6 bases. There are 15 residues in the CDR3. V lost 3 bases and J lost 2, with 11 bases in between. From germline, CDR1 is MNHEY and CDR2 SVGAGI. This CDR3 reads CASSYDGGAYNEQFF. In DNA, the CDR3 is TGTGCCAGCAGTTATGACGGGGGAGCCTACAATGAGCAGTTCTTC.

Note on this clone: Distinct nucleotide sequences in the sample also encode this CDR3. The CDR3 coding sequence is TGTGCCAGCAGCGTAGGGCTAGCGGGAGCCATGAACACCGGGGAGCTGTTTTTT. Its translation is CASSVGLAGAMNTGELFF. The chain uses TRBV9 and TRBJ2-2; 10 bases match TRBD2. Trimming cost V 0 bases and J 1 base; bases outside gene matches: 6. Germline lookup yields CDR1 SGDLS and CDR2 YYNGEE. The CDR3 has 18 residues.